This TCR beta chain was profiled in a study of identical twins. TCRdb fed the 5' RACE reads into MiXCR, producing one record per CDR3 protein. The sample has approximately 260,000 distinct CDR3 sequences; approximately 8.3% are singletons. This clonotype was counted at least ten times. This sample was also put to use in a study of yellow fever vaccine responses in identical twins.

The sequence derives from a woman in her late teens or twenties in good health. Input material: CD8+ T cells sorted from blood.

In DNA form, the CDR3 reads TGCAGCGTTGTAACCCGACCATGGAACACCGGGGAGCTGTTTTTT. The encoded protein is CSVVTRPWNTGELFF. J is TRBJ2-2 and V is TRBV29-1; D is ambiguous. The V end was cut by 4 bases, the J end by 1 base, with 13 bases between. The CDR3 is made up of 15 amino acids. The germline V gene has CDR1 SQVTM and CDR2 ANQGSEA.